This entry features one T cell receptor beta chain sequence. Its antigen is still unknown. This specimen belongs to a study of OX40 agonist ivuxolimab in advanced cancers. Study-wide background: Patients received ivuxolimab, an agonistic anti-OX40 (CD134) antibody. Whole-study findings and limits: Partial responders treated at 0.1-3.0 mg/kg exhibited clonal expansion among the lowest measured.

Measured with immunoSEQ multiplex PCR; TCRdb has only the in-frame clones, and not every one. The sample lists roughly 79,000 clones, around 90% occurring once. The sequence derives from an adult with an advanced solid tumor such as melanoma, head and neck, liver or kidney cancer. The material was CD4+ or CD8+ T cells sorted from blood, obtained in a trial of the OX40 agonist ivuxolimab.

The chain's CDR3 is CASSYDWGEATNEKLFF. In DNA form, the CDR3 reads TGTGCCAGCAGCTACGACTGGGGGGAAGCAACTAATGAAAAACTGTTTTTT. The chain is built from TRBV7-9 and TRBJ1-4; tentatively, D is TRBD1 (5 bases). The CDR3 runs 17 residues. Germline V gene lookup returns CDR1 SEHNR and CDR2 FQNEAQ (reference sequence). V dropped 4 bases and J dropped 0 bases, with 15 bases sitting between them. Full variable domain (rest looked up from reference TRBV7-9 and TRBJ1-4): DTGVSQNPRHKITKRGQNVTFRCDPISEHNRLYWYRQTLGQGPEFLTYFQNEAQLEKSRLLSDRFSAERPKGSFSTLEIQRTEQGDSAMYLCASSYDWGEATNEKLFFGSGTQLSVL.